This T cell receptor (beta chain) was sequenced for a study of blood T cell repertoires in COVID-19. About the study: Some COVID-19 samples were acute and others convalescent; all came from the United States, Italy and Spain. The cDNA or gDNA used as material had been derived from T cells, B-cell-depleted T cells, or PBMCs.

Authors' processing steps: Amplification with reference gene primers provided the estimates of nucleated cell counts. Using immunoSEQ multiplex PCR, the repertoire was profiled, and TCRdb retains in-frame clones only, with some absent. V, J and clone size derive from that table, while D and trimming were established from the DNA sequence. The sample contains more than 400,000 clones, 70% to 90% of which appear only once. J lost 6 bases, V lost 3 bases, and 1 base had no gene match. Germline assignment: CDR1 KGHSH and CDR2 LQKENI. This CDR3 has 12 amino acids. Specimen: peripheral blood. The chain is built from TRBV18 and TRBJ2-7; TRBD1 matches 8 bases. This TCR was sampled from a human donor in a cohort sampled during active COVID-19. The chain's CDR3 is CASSPDRGEQYF. The CDR3 DNA is TGTGCCAGCTCACCCGACAGGGGCGAGCAGTACTTC.